The rows below give T cell receptor beta chains drawn from one sample of a study of T cells after yellow fever vaccination. TCRdb independently ran MiXCR on the 5' RACE reads; one entry per CDR3 protein. Of some 120,000 distinct CDR3 sequences in the sample, roughly 10% were seen once. Here the sequenced sample was CD8+ T cells sorted from PBMCs, taken on the day of the yellow fever booster vaccination. The receptors derive from a man aged 18 to 30 who received the YFV17D yellow fever vaccine. Each CDR3 is given with its conserved first and last residue. The D gene is left open where the match is weak. Some rows have no size entry. The others give once, few or many, or a class for an expanded clone.

j_call d_call clone_size v_call cdr3_aa cdr3_nt
TRBJ2-7 NA NA TRBV10-2 CASSESRQYEQYF TGCGCCAGCAGTGAGTCCCGGCAGTACGAGCAGTACTTC
TRBJ2-3 NA NA TRBV14 CASSEVYRDPTDTQYF TGTGCCAGCAGCGAAGTATACCGGGATCCGACAGATACGCAGTATTTT
TRBJ2-6 TRBD1 NA TRBV5-1 CASRTFSGTGGSGANVLTF TGCGCCAGCAGAACATTCTCCGGGACAGGAGGCTCTGGGGCCAACGTCCTGACTTTC
TRBJ2-1 NA NA TRBV6-1 CASSLWGAREQFF TGTGCCAGCAGTTTGTGGGGGGCCCGGGAGCAGTTCTTC
TRBJ2-3 TRBD2 NA TRBV12-3/TRBV12-4 CASTQRGGADTQYF TGTGCCAGCACCCAGCGCGGGGGGGCAGATACGCAGTATTTT
TRBJ2-3 NA NA TRBV4-3 CASSQEVGGRTDTQYF TGCGCCAGCAGCCAAGAAGTGGGGGGAAGAACAGATACGCAGTATTTT
TRBJ2-1 TRBD2 few TRBV7-2 CASSPGLAGNPYNEQFF TGTGCCAGCAGCCCCGGACTAGCGGGGAACCCTTACAATGAGCAGTTCTTC
TRBJ2-6 NA few TRBV3-1 CASSQDAHSGANVLTF TGTGCCAGCAGCCAAGACGCCCACTCTGGGGCCAACGTCCTGACTTTC
TRBJ2-3 NA few TRBV24-1 CATSVHSGRGKVRTDTQYF TGTGCCACCAGTGTCCATTCCGGTCGCGGTAAGGTGAGAACAGATACGCAGTATTTT
TRBJ2-5 TRBD2 NA TRBV7-9 CASSPRTSGDAETQYF TGTGCCAGCTCCCCAAGGACTAGCGGGGATGCGGAGACCCAGTACTTC
TRBJ2-3 NA NA TRBV24-1 CATSTGQYTDTQYF TGTGCCACCTCAACCGGACAGTACACAGATACGCAGTATTTT
TRBJ2-1 TRBD2 few TRBV27 CASSFLAGRSYNEQFF TGTGCCAGCAGTTTCCTAGCGGGGAGATCCTACAATGAGCAGTTCTTC
TRBJ2-7 TRBD2 few TRBV30 CAWTGGGTGEQYF TGTGCCTGGACGGGGGGGGGAACTGGCGAGCAGTACTTC
TRBJ2-2 TRBD1 NA TRBV6-2/TRBV6-3 CASSFRTGTGELFF TGTGCCAGCAGTTTCCGGACAGGGACCGGGGAGCTGTTTTTT
TRBJ2-5 NA NA TRBV4-3 CASSQDRLGTQETQYF TGCGCCAGCAGCCAAGATCGGTTAGGAACGCAAGAGACCCAGTACTTC
TRBJ1-2 NA few TRBV29-1 CSVGQRIGGYGYTF TGCAGCGTTGGCCAGCGGATAGGAGGGTATGGCTACACCTTC
TRBJ2-2 TRBD1 few TRBV5-1 CASSGQGIAGELFF TGCGCCAGCAGCGGACAGGGGATCGCCGGGGAGCTGTTTTTT
TRBJ1-1 TRBD1 NA TRBV12-3/TRBV12-4 CASSPWTGQGAPGTEAFF TGTGCCAGCAGTCCCTGGACCGGACAGGGGGCGCCTGGCACTGAAGCTTTCTTT
TRBJ2-7 NA many TRBV5-1 CASSLRGALEQYF TGCGCCAGCAGCTTGCGCGGGGCCTTGGAGCAGTACTTC
TRBJ2-3 NA NA TRBV6-2/TRBV6-3 CASSYSSDRGSSDTQYF TGTGCCAGCAGTTACTCATCCGACAGAGGTTCGTCAGATACGCAGTATTTT
TRBJ1-1 NA NA TRBV4-1 CASSPTPGSNTEAFF TGCGCCAGCAGCCCGACTCCGGGAAGTAACACTGAAGCTTTCTTT
TRBJ1-1 NA few TRBV20-1 CSARDITAFF TGCAGTGCTAGGGACATAACAGCTTTCTTT
TRBJ1-3 NA few TRBV4-1 CASSQWNSGNTIYF TGCGCCAGCAGCCAATGGAACTCTGGAAACACCATATATTTT
TRBJ2-1 NA few TRBV24-1 CATSDLRQPVIEQFF TGTGCCACCAGTGATTTGCGGCAGCCCGTCATTGAGCAGTTCTTC
TRBJ2-5 NA many TRBV12-3/TRBV12-4 CASSLGGGGETQYF TGTGCCAGCAGTTTAGGGGGGGGCGGAGAGACCCAGTACTTC
TRBJ2-7 NA NA TRBV12-3/TRBV12-4 CASSFLDSYEQYF TGTGCCAGCAGTTTCCTGGACTCCTACGAGCAGTACTTC
TRBJ2-3 NA few TRBV27 CASSPTTGGPTDTQYF TGTGCCAGCAGCCCTACAACGGGGGGCCCCACAGATACGCAGTATTTT
TRBJ2-3 TRBD1 NA TRBV5-4 CASRQGWTDTQYF TGTGCCAGCCGACAGGGGTGGACAGATACGCAGTATTTT